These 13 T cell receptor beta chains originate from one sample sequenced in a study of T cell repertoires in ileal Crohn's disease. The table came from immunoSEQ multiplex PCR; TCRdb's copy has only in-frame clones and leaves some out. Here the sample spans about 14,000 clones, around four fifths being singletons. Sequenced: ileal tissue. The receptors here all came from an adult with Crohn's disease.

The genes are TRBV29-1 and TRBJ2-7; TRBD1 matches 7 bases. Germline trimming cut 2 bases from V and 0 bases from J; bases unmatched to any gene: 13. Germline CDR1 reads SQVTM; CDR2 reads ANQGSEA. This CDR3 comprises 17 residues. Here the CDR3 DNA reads TGCAGCGTTGAATTAAGACTCCCTCACAGGGGCTCCTACGAGCAGTACTTC. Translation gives CSVELRLPHRGSYEQYF.

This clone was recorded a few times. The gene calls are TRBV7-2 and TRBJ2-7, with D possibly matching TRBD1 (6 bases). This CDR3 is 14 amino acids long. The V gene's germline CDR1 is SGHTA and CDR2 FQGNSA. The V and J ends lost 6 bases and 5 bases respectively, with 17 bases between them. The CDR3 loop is CASSSQGFLNEQYF. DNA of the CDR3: TGTGCCAGCAGTTCACAGGGATTCCTAAACGAGCAGTACTTC.

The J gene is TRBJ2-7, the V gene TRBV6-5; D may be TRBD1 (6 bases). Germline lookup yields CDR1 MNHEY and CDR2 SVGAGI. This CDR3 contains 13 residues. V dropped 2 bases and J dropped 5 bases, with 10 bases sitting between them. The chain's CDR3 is CASSYDRKHEQYF. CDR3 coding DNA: TGTGCCAGCAGTTACGACAGGAAGCACGAGCAGTACTTC.

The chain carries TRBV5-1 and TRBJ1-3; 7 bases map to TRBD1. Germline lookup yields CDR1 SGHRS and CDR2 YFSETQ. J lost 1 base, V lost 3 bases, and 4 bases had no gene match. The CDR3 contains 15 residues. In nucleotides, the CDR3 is TGCGCCAGCAGCTCCCAGACAGGGTCTGGAAACACCATATATTTT. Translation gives CASSSQTGSGNTIYF.

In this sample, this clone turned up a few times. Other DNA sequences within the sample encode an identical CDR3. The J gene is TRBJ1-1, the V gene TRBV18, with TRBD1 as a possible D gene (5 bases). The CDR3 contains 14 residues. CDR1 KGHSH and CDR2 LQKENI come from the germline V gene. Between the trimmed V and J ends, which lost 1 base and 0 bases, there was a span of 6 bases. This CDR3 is CASSPQGMNTEAFF. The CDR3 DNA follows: TGTGCCAGCTCACCACAGGGGATGAACACTGAAGCTTTCTTT.

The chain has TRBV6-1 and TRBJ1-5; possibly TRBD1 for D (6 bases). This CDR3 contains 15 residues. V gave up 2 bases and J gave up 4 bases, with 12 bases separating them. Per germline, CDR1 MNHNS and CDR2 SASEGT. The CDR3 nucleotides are TGTGCCAGCAGTGAAATTTGGGGGCCTAATCAGCCCCAGCATTTT. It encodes CASSEIWGPNQPQHF.

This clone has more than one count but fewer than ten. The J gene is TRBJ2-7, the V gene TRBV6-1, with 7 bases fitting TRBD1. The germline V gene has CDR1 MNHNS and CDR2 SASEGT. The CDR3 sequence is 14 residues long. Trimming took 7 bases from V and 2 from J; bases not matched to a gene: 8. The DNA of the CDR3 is TGTGCCAGCACCGAAACGACAGGGCCCTACGAGCAGTACTTC. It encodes CASTETTGPYEQYF.

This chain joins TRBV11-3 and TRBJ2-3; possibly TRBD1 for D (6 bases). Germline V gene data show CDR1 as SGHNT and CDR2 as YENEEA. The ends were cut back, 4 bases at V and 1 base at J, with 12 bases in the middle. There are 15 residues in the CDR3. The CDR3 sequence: CASSSTGMRTDTQYF. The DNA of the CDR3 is TGTGCCAGCAGCTCAACAGGGATGCGCACAGATACGCAGTATTTT.

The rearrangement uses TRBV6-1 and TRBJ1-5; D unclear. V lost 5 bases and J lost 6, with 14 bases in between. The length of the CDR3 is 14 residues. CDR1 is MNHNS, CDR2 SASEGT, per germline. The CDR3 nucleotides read TGTGCCAGCAGTTTAGTCGGGGTTAGTCAGCCCCAGCATTTT. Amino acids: CASSLVGVSQPQHF.

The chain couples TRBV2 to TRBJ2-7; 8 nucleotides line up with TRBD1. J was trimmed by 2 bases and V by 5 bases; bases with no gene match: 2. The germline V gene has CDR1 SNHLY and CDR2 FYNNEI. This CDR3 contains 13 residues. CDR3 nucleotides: TGTGCCAGCAGTTGGACAGGGCCCTACGAGCAGTACTTC. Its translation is CASSWTGPYEQYF.

The CDR3 DNA is TGTGCCTGGAGCGGGAGGGGCGGCGGGGGCACTGAAGCTTTCTTT. Translated, it gives CAWSGRGGGGTEAFF. V usage is TRBV30 and J usage is TRBJ1-1, with D possibly matching TRBD1 (5 bases). This CDR3 is built from 15 residues. Germline CDR1 is GTSNPN and CDR2 is SVGIG (reference sequence). Deletions cut 3 bases from V and 4 bases from J, with 18 bases between.

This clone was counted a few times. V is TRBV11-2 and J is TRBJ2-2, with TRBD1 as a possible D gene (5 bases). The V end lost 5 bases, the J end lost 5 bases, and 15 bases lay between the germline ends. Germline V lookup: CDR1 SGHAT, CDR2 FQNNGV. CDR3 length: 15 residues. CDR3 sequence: CASSPQGPATGELFF. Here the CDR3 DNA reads TGTGCCAGCAGCCCCCAGGGTCCTGCAACCGGGGAGCTGTTTTTT.

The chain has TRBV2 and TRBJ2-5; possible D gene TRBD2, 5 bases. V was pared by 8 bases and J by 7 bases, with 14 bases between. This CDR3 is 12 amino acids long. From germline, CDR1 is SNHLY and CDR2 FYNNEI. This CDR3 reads CASLGSKRTQYF. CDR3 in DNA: TGTGCCAGCCTTGGGAGCAAGAGGACCCAGTACTTC.